This TCR beta chain was profiled in a study of beta chain features in type 1 diabetes. Notes on the study in general: Patients with Type 1 diabetes showed moderately but significantly shorter TCRB CDR3s in all four CD4+ subsets.

About this clone: The target antigen is unknown.

The CDR3 has 14 residues. Germline CDR1 and CDR2: SGHTA and FQGTGA. V dropped 5 bases and J dropped 1 base, with 9 bases sitting between them. Reverse transcription of all isolated RNA meant that expressed TCRB transcripts were sequenced. Sequencing used immunoSEQ multiplex PCR; TCRdb keeps in-frame clones, though not all of them. The sample lists fewer than 70,000 clones, 50% to 75% occurring once. The receptor was derived from a woman aged 30 to 39 with type 1 diabetes. The sample comprised stem cell memory CD4+ T cells from blood. The genes are TRBV7-3 and TRBJ2-1; no clear D gene. CDR3 DNA: TGTGCCAGCAGCCGCGCTGTTTCCTACAATGAGCAGTTCTTC. The encoded protein is CASSRAVSYNEQFF.